The 9 T cell receptor beta chains in this list originate from one sample, sequenced in a study of blood T cell repertoires in COVID-19. TCRdb's copy holds only in-frame clones and misses some; the assay was immunoSEQ multiplex PCR. Among roughly 81,000 clones listed, around 81% were seen once. The specimen sequenced was peripheral blood. These receptors were obtained from a woman aged 70-85 years with acute or convalescent COVID-19.

This rearrangement joins TRBV18 to TRBJ2-7, with TRBD1 identical over 11 bases. The CDR3 totals 17 residues. Germline V gene data show CDR1 as KGHSH and CDR2 as LQKENI. Trimming at V came to 0 bases and at J to 2 bases, leaving 6 bases not matched to a gene. The chain's CDR3 is CASSPPEGTGGTYEQYF. As DNA, the CDR3 is TGTGCCAGCTCACCACCTGAAGGGACAGGGGGAACCTACGAGCAGTACTTC.

CDR3 sequence reads: CASSLATGVTDTQYF. DNA for the CDR3: TGTGCCAGCAGCTTAGCGACAGGGGTAACAGATACGCAGTATTTT. V and J are TRBV7-9 and TRBJ2-3; TRBD1 matches 8 bases. Germline V gene data show CDR1 as SEHNR and CDR2 as FQNEAQ (reference sequence). V dropped 0 bases and J dropped 3; count of bases not matched to a gene: 2. The CDR3 loop spans 15 amino acids.

The gene calls are TRBV4-2 and TRBJ2-5, with TRBD2 identical over 7 bases. The CDR3 has 15 amino acids. The trim removed 0 bases at V and 1 base at J, leaving 2 bases unmatched. The germline CDR1 and CDR2 sequences are LGHNA and YNFKEQ. The CDR3 reads CASSQDPSGQETQYF. The DNA for the CDR3 is TGTGCCAGCAGCCAAGATCCTAGCGGCCAAGAGACCCAGTACTTC.

The V call is TRBV3-1 (or the pseudogene TRBV3-2), the J call TRBJ2-4, with TRBD2 as a possible D gene (6 bases). The CDR3 sequence is 15 residues long. The V end was cut by 2 bases, the J end by 8 bases, with 16 bases between. Germline CDR1 and CDR2: LGHDT and YNNKEL (reference sequence). The CDR3: CASSQLEGNGDIQYF. The CDR3 coding sequence is TGTGCCAGCAGCCAATTGGAGGGGAATGGGGACATTCAGTACTTC.

The J gene is TRBJ2-1, the V gene TRBV6-5; the match to TRBD2 covers 8 bases. The CDR3 totals 13 residues. The trim removed 6 bases at V and 7 bases at J, leaving 5 bases unmatched. Per germline, CDR1 MNHEY and CDR2 SVGAGI. CDR3 DNA: TGTGCCAGCAGGTTAGCGGGGAGTAATGAGCAGTTCTTC. Translating gives CASRLAGSNEQFF.

V is TRBV19 and J is TRBJ1-2; D possibly corresponds to TRBD1 (6 bases). Per germline, CDR1 LNHDA and CDR2 SQIVND (reference sequence). The CDR3 extends over 16 amino acids. Trimming removed 5 bases at V and 4 bases at J, with 20 bases between. CDR3 nucleotide sequence: TGTGCCAGTAGTCCTCCACCCCCCGGGACATTCTATGGCTACACCTTC. It translates to CASSPPPPGTFYGYTF.

This clone was seen a few times. The V call is TRBV7-2, the J call TRBJ1-5; D is possibly TRBD1 (6 bases). The CDR3 totals 15 residues. CDR1 SGHTA and CDR2 FQGNSA come from the germline V gene. V was shortened by 7 bases and J by 0 bases, with 13 bases between the two germline ends. The CDR3 spells CASNKDSPSNQPQHF. The DNA for the CDR3 is TGTGCCAGCAATAAGGACAGCCCTAGCAATCAGCCCCAGCATTTT.

Remarks on this clone: The sample has other DNA sequences that encode this CDR3 too. V usage is TRBV2 and J usage is TRBJ1-1; the match to TRBD1 covers 7 bases. This CDR3 comprises 14 residues. The trim removed 4 bases at V and 0 bases at J, leaving 2 bases unmatched. Germline V gene sequence: CDR1 SNHLY, CDR2 FYNNEI. The CDR3 DNA reads as TGTGCCAGCAGTGGACAGGGCTTGAACACTGAAGCTTTCTTT. Its protein product is CASSGQGLNTEAFF.

The CDR3, as DNA: TGCGCCAGCAGCCCTCCGGGACTAGCGGGCGGGTCTGATACGCAGTATTTT. Its translation: CASSPPGLAGGSDTQYF. This chain connects TRBV5-1 to TRBJ2-3, with TRBD2 matching 12 bases. The germline gives CDR1 SGHRS, CDR2 YFSETQ. The junction had 12 bases not matched to a gene; V was cut back by 4 bases and J by 6 bases. The CDR3 has 17 residues.